These 15 T cell receptor beta chains came from one sample sequenced in a study of T cell responses to AZD1222 COVID-19 vaccine. Sequencing used immunoSEQ multiplex PCR; TCRdb keeps in-frame clones, though not all of them. The table includes 85,000 to 100,000 clones, 78% detected once. The sample here was peripheral blood, taken on day 0 of AZD1222 vaccination. The receptors originated from an adult in good health.

The genes are TRBV30 and TRBJ1-1, with D possibly TRBD1 on 5 matching bases. Germline V gene data show CDR1 as GTSNPN and CDR2 as SVGIG (reference sequence). The CDR3 runs 17 residues. With 0 bases removed from V and 7 bases from J, the gap between germline ends came to 24 bases. CDR3: CAWSVRPDSYTADEAFF. CDR3 coding DNA: TGTGCCTGGAGTGTACGACCCGACAGCTACACTGCCGATGAAGCTTTCTTT.

The chain recombines TRBV2 with TRBJ1-5; TRBD1 agrees at 10 bases. This CDR3 region has 17 residues. Trimming cost V 2 bases and J 7 bases; bases outside gene matches: 11. Germline V gene data show CDR1 as SNHLY and CDR2 as FYNNEI. CDR3 sequence reads: CASSEFGQGGLRQPQHF. The CDR3 DNA is TGTGCCAGCAGTGAATTCGGACAGGGGGGTTTGAGGCAGCCCCAGCATTTT.

This clone was counted only a few times. The chain recombines TRBV5-6 with TRBJ2-3; TRBD1 might be the D (5 bases). Germline V lookup: CDR1 SGHDT, CDR2 YYEEEE. The V gene lost 3 bases and the J gene lost 0 bases, with 14 bases spanning the gap. The CDR3 length is 16 residues. The CDR3 region is CASSSVGRFSTDTQYF. As DNA, the CDR3 is TGTGCCAGCAGCTCAGTGGGGCGGTTTAGCACAGATACGCAGTATTTT.

This chain connects TRBV27 to TRBJ1-4; D remains unclear. The germline V gene has CDR1 MNHEY and CDR2 SMNVEV (reference sequence). V was clipped by 6 bases and J by 6 bases, with 14 bases between them. There are 14 residues in the CDR3. The CDR3 coding sequence is TGTGCCAGCAGGCCTAGGGCGGTTCATGAAAAACTGTTTTTT. Amino acids: CASRPRAVHEKLFF.

The CDR3 region is CASSQAGGSYTEQYF. The CDR3 coding sequence is TGTGCCAGCAGCCAAGCAGGGGGCAGCTACACCGAGCAGTACTTC. V and J are TRBV14 and TRBJ2-7; TRBD1 agrees at 8 bases. The length of the CDR3 is 15 residues. J was trimmed by 6 bases and V by 1 base; bases with no gene match: 8. Germline CDR1 is SGHDN and CDR2 is FVKESK.

The chain uses TRBV27 and TRBJ2-2, with TRBD2 matching 11 bases. CDR1 is MNHEY and CDR2 is SMNVEV in the germline V gene (reference sequence). The CDR3 runs 15 residues. Unmatched junction bases numbered 7, after V lost 6 bases and J lost 7 bases. The DNA for the CDR3 is TGTGCCAGCAGACTACTAGCGGGAGCCATCGGGGAGCTGTTTTTT. This sequence encodes CASRLLAGAIGELFF.

The V call is TRBV27, the J call TRBJ1-5, with D uncertain. CDR3 length: 13 amino acids. The germline V gene has CDR1 MNHEY and CDR2 SMNVEV (reference sequence). Trimming took off 3 bases at V and 7 bases at J, with 10 bases between the two ends. The CDR3 sequence: CASSFFPGQPQHF. The CDR3 nucleotides read TGTGCCAGCAGTTTTTTTCCCGGGCAGCCCCAGCATTTT.

This rearrangement joins TRBV9 to TRBJ1-5; tentatively, D is TRBD1 (5 bases). The CDR3 runs to 13 residues. Germline V gene sequence: CDR1 SGDLS, CDR2 YYNGEE. Between the trimmed V and J ends, which lost 3 bases and 7 bases, there was a span of 11 bases. The CDR3 loop is CASSAGNGQPQHF. CDR3 DNA sequence: TGTGCCAGCAGCGCAGGGAACGGGCAGCCCCAGCATTTT.

J is TRBJ2-7 and V is TRBV30; TRBD2 aligns across 9 bases. The CDR3 runs to 15 residues. Germline V gene lookup returns CDR1 GTSNPN and CDR2 SVGIG (reference sequence). The junction had 11 bases not matched to a gene; V was cut back by 5 bases and J by 3 bases. The CDR3 bases are TGTGCCTGGCGCGGGGGGGGGACGAGATACTACGAGCAGTACTTC. Translating it yields CAWRGGGTRYYEQYF.

The CDR3 coding sequence is TGTGCCAGCTCGAGGGGGGGCGCAACCTATGGCTACACCTTC. Encoded protein: CASSRGGATYGYTF. V is TRBV5-5 and J is TRBJ1-2; D is possibly TRBD1 (6 bases). In germline, CDR1 is SGHKS, CDR2 YYEKEE (reference sequence). The CDR3 sequence is 14 residues long. The V end was cut by 7 bases, the J end by 4 bases, with 17 bases between. The whole variable domain, remainder taken from reference TRBV5-5 and TRBJ1-2, is DAGVTQSPTHLIKTRGQQVTLRCSPISGHKSVSWYQQVLGQGPQFIFQYYEKEERGRGNFPDRFSARQFPNYSSELNVNALLLGDSALYLCASSRGGATYGYTFGSGTRLTVV.

The chain recombines TRBV30 with TRBJ1-2; D is possibly TRBD1 (5 bases). Trimming pared 0 bases from V and 5 bases from J, leaving 10 bases between. Germline-derived CDR1 and CDR2 are GTSNPN and SVGIG (reference sequence). CDR3 length: 13 amino acids. This CDR3 is CAWSVDSLYGYTF. CDR3 coding DNA: TGTGCCTGGAGTGTTGACAGCCTTTATGGCTACACCTTC.

The chain uses TRBV4-3 and TRBJ1-5, with D uncertain. The germline gives CDR1 LGHNA, CDR2 YSLEER. The CDR3 runs 16 residues. V was pared by 0 bases and J by 4 bases, with 13 bases between. CDR3 amino acids: CASSQDLTGWNQPQHF. DNA of the CDR3: TGCGCCAGCAGCCAAGATTTGACCGGCTGGAATCAGCCCCAGCATTTT.

This chain uses TRBV28 with TRBJ1-5, with D perhaps matching TRBD1 (5 bases). Trimming took off 10 bases at V and 0 bases at J, with 16 bases between the two ends. CDR3 length: 15 amino acids. Germline V gene data show CDR1 as MDHEN and CDR2 as SYDVKM. The CDR3 sequence: CATHLGGRSNQPQHF. CDR3 sequence (DNA): TGTGCCACCCACCTGGGGGGTCGTAGCAATCAGCCCCAGCATTTT.

J is TRBJ2-4 and V is TRBV9; a weak D match, TRBD1 (6 bases). The CDR3 spans 16 residues. V was trimmed by 2 bases and J by 1 base, leaving 13 bases between them. Germline V gene sequence: CDR1 SGDLS, CDR2 YYNGEE. The CDR3 coding sequence is TGTGCCAGCAGCGTCACAGGGAGTGGGGCCAAAAACATTCAGTACTTC. It translates to CASSVTGSGAKNIQYF.

This clone was seen once. The V call is TRBV5-8, the J call TRBJ2-1; no definite D call. Trimming cost V 4 bases and J 3 bases, with 17 bases left between them. The CDR3 runs 16 residues. Germline V CDR1 and CDR2: SGHTS, YDEGEE. CDR3 residues: CASSTRTRSDYNEQFF. The DNA of the CDR3 is TGTGCCAGCAGCACCAGGACCCGTTCAGACTACAATGAGCAGTTCTTC. The entire variable domain, with the rest obtained from reference TRBV5-8 and TRBJ2-1, is as follows: EAGVTQSPTHLIKTRGQQATLRCSPISGHTSVYWYQQALGLGLQFLLWYDEGEERNRGNFPPRFSGRQFPNYSSELNVNALELEDSALYLCASSTRTRSDYNEQFFGPGTRLTVL.